This entry is about one T cell receptor beta chain. Its target is unknown. Trimming took 5 bases from V and 4 from J, leaving 18 bases between them. The CDR3 is 15 residues long. CDR1 and CDR2 from the germline V gene are SGHNT and YYREEE (reference sequence). The record originates from a study of shared clonotypes between healthy human individuals. The study's findings and limits: The four-donor shared clonotypes exceeded non-shared clonotypes in generation probability, with non-shared ones scoring lower. Among donors, clonotype sharing was expected to be affected by sequencing depth.

Each sorted subset replicate got 200 ng genomic DNA, 30,000 or so genomes. TCRdb's copy holds only in-frame clones and misses some; the assay was immunoSEQ multiplex PCR. The sample shows roughly 2.2 million clones, approximately 93% of them seen only once. The chain has TRBV5-4 and TRBJ1-2; TRBD1 is a possible D gene (5 bases). This receptor was taken from a young man in good health. Some clones in this sample may be carry-over from other donors' samples. The sample comprised naive CD4+ T cells from PBMCs. Subset specified: CD45RA+ positively selected. CDR3 nucleotide sequence: TGTGCCAGCAGAGTCCGTGGAGGGGTGGGCTATGGCTACACCTTC. Protein: CASRVRGGVGYGYTF. The complete variable domain, with remaining parts taken from reference TRBV5-4 and TRBJ1-2, reads ETGVTQSPTHLIKTRGQQVTLRCSSQSGHNTVSWYQQALGQGPQFIFQYYREEENGRGNFPPRFSGLQFPNYSSELNVNALELDDSALYLCASRVRGGVGYGYTFGSGTRLTVV.